This T cell receptor (beta chain) emerged from a study of T cell repertoires in ileal Crohn's disease. Study-wide background: Around 0.55 micrograms of biopsy DNA per sample underwent TCRB immunosequencing.

From germline, CDR1 is MNHNY and CDR2 SVGAGI (reference sequence). The CDR3 length is 16 residues. The germline V and J ends were trimmed by 2 bases and 3 bases, with 14 bases remaining between them. The time point was: inflamed ileum from the surgical specimen. Eligibility required adulthood, ileal or ileocolonic Crohn's disease and indicated ileocolonic resection. Libraries were prepared by immunoSEQ multiplex PCR; TCRdb keeps only in-frame clonotypes and omits some of them. Here the sample spans roughly 13,000 clones, around 79% being singletons. V and J are TRBV6-6 and TRBJ1-5; D is possibly TRBD1 (6 bases). The clonotype originates from an adult with Crohn's disease. Sequencing was done on a sample of ileal tissue. In DNA form, the CDR3 reads TGTGCCAGCAGTTACCTGAGACAGGTTTTCAATCAGCCCCAGCATTTT. Its protein is CASSYLRQVFNQPQHF.